A single sample is the source of the 2 T cell receptor beta chains below, sequenced in a study of blood T cell repertoires in COVID-19. Assay used: immunoSEQ multiplex PCR; TCRdb lists only in-frame clones, some missing. Of approximately 190,000 clones detected, over 70% appear once; the ten largest clones hold about 6.3%. Sequencing used peripheral blood. Receptors originate from a man in his 60s with acute or convalescent COVID-19.

A remark on this clone: Distinct nucleotide sequences in the sample also encode this CDR3. J is TRBJ1-5 and V is TRBV9; possibly TRBD1 for D (6 bases). CDR3 size: 15 residues. V gave up 0 bases and J gave up 1 base, with 8 bases separating them. The germline V gene has CDR1 SGDLS and CDR2 YYNGEE. CDR3 protein: CASSVGGQSNQPQHF. For the CDR3, the DNA is TGTGCCAGCAGCGTAGGTGGACAGAGCAATCAGCCCCAGCATTTT.

CDR3 residues: CASILHGLEYEQYF. CDR3 bases: TGTGCCAGCATTCTTCACGGACTAGAATACGAGCAGTACTTC. The chain uses TRBV2 and TRBJ2-7, with 7 nucleotides matching TRBD2. The CDR3 runs to 14 residues. V gave up 7 bases and J gave up 4 bases; unmatched junction bases: 10. CDR1 SNHLY and CDR2 FYNNEI come from the germline V gene.